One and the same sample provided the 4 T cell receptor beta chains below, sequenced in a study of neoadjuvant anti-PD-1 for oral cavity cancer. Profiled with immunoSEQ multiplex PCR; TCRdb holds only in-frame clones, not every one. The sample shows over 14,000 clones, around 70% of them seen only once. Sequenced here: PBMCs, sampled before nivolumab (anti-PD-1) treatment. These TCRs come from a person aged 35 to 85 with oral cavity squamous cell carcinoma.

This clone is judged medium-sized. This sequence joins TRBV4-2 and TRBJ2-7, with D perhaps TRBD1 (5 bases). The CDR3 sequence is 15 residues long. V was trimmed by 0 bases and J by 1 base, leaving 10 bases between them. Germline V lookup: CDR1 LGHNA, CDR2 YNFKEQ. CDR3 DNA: TGTGCCAGCAGCCAAGACAGGGAAATTTCCTACGAGCAGTACTTC. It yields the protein CASSQDREISYEQYF.

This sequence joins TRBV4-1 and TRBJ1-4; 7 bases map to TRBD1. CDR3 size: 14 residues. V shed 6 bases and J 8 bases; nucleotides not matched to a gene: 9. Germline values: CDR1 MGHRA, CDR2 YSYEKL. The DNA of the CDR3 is TGCGCCAGCAGAGGGGTACGACAGGGAGAAAAACTGTTTTTT. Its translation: CASRGVRQGEKLFF.

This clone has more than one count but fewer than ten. CDR3 residues: CASSEGQFLLGNEQFF. In DNA, the CDR3 is TGTGCCAGCAGTGAAGGACAGTTCCTACTGGGCAATGAGCAGTTCTTC. The rearrangement links TRBV6-1 to TRBJ2-1; tentative D call: TRBD1 (5 bases). The V end was cut by 1 base, the J end by 6 bases, with 16 bases between. Germline V gene data show CDR1 as MNHNS and CDR2 as SASEGT. This CDR3 is 16 amino acids long.

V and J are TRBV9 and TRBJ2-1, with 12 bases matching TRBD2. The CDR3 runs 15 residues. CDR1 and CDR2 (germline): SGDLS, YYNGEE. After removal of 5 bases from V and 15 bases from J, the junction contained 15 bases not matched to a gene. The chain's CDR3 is CASSRRGLAGGPRFF. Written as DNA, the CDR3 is TGTGCCAGCAGTCGTAGAGGGCTAGCGGGGGGGCCGCGGTTCTTC. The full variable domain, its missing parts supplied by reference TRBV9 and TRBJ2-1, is DSGVTQTPKHLITATGQRVTLRCSPRSGDLSVYWYQQSLDQGLQFLIQYYNGEERAKGNILERFSAQQFPDLHSELNLSSLELGDSALYFCASSRRGLAGGPRFFGPGTRLTVL.